The present TCR beta chain was sequenced within a study of cytomegalovirus exposure and HLA in healthy donors. Study results and limitations: High specificity and sensitivity for cytomegalovirus status were reported for the classifier. Most subjects' HLA-A and HLA-B alleles were reportedly predicted from TCR beta sequences. Generally TCR sequences proved uncommon, though certain public TCRs appeared in numerous donors.

Though probably carrying unrecorded immune exposures, donors were nominally healthy at sampling. With regard to this clone: Its antigen is currently unknown.

The PCR employed 60 Vbeta primers together with 13 Jbeta primers. Sequenced by immunoSEQ multiplex PCR; TCRdb stores in-frame clones only, minus some. The sample contains fewer than 150,000 clones, 82% of which appear only once. V lost 3 bases, J lost 10 bases, and 15 bases stayed unmatched. Germline CDR1 is PRHDT and CDR2 is FYEKMQ (reference sequence). The CDR3 sequence is 17 residues long. The sequenced material came from PBMCs. The sequence was obtained from a woman aged 18-29 years in good health and CMV-seronegative. The chain uses TRBV13 and TRBJ1-6; 7 bases are shared with TRBD1. The CDR3 is CASSFSNSQGTESPLHF. For the CDR3, the DNA is TGTGCCAGCAGCTTCTCCAATTCACAGGGGACGGAATCACCCCTCCACTTT.